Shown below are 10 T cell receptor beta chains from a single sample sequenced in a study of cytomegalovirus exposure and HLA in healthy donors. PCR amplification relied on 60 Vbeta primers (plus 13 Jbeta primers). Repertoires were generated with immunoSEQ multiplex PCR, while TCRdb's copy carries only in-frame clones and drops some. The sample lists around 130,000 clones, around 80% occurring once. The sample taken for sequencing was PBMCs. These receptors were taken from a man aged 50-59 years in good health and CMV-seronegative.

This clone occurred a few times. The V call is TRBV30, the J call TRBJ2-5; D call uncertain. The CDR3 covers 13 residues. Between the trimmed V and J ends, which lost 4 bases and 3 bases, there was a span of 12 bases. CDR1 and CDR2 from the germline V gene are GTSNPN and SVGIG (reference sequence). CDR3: CAWNTGFKETQYF. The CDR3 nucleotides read TGTGCCTGGAATACCGGGTTTAAAGAGACCCAGTACTTC.

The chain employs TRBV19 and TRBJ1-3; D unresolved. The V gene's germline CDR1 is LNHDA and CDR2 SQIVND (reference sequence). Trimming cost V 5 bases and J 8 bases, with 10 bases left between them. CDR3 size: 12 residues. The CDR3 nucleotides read TGTGCCAGTAGTCCGGAGGTACACACCATATATTTT. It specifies CASSPEVHTIYF.

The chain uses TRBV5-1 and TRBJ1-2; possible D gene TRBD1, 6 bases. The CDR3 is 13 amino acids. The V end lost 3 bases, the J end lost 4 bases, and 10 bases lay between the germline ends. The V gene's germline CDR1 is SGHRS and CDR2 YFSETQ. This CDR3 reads CASSSQGFYGYTF. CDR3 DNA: TGCGCCAGCAGCTCCCAGGGGTTCTATGGCTACACCTTC.

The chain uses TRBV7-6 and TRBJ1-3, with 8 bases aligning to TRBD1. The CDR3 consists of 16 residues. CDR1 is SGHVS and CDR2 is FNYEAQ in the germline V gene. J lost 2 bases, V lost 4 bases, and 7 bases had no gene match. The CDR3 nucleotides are TGTGCCAGCAGCTCGAGGACAGGGTTGACTGGAAACACCATATATTTT. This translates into CASSSRTGLTGNTIYF.

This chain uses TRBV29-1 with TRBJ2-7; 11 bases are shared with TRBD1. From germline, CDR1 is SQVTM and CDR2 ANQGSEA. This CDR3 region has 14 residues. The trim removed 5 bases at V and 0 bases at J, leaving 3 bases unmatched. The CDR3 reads CSVSGTGGSYEQYF. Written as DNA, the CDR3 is TGCAGCGTTTCCGGGACAGGGGGCTCCTACGAGCAGTACTTC.

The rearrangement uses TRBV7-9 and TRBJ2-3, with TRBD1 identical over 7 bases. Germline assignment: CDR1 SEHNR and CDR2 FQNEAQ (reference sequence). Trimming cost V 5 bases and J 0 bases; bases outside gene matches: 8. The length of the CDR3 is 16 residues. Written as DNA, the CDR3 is TGTGCCAGCAGCCTGTCAGGGGGAGTTAGCACAGATACGCAGTATTTT. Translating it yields CASSLSGGVSTDTQYF.

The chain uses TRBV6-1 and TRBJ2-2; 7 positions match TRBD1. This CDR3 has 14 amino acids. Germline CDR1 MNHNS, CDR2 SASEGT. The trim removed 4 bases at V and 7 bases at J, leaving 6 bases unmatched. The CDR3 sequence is CASSGTGVVGELFF. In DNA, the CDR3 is TGTGCCAGCAGTGGGACAGGAGTCGTCGGGGAGCTGTTTTTT.

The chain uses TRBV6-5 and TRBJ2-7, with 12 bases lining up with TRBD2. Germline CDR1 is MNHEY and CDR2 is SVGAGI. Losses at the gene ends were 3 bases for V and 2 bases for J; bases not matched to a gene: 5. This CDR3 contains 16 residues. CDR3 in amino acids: CASSYSSGGAAYEQYF. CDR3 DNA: TGTGCCAGCAGTTATTCTAGCGGGGGGGCCGCCTACGAGCAGTACTTC.

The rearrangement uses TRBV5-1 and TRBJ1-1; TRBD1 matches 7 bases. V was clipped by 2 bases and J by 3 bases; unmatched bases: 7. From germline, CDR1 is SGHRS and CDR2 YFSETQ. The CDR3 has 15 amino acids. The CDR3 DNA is TGCGCCAGCAGCTTCGCCGGGACAGCTTACACTGAAGCTTTCTTT. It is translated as CASSFAGTAYTEAFF.

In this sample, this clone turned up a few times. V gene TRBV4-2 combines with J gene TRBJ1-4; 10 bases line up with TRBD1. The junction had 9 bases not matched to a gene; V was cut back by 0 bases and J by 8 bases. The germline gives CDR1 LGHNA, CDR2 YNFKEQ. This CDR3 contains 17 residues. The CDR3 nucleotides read TGTGCCAGCAGCCAAGAGCCGGGGACAGGGGAAAGAGAAAAACTGTTTTTT. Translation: CASSQEPGTGEREKLFF.